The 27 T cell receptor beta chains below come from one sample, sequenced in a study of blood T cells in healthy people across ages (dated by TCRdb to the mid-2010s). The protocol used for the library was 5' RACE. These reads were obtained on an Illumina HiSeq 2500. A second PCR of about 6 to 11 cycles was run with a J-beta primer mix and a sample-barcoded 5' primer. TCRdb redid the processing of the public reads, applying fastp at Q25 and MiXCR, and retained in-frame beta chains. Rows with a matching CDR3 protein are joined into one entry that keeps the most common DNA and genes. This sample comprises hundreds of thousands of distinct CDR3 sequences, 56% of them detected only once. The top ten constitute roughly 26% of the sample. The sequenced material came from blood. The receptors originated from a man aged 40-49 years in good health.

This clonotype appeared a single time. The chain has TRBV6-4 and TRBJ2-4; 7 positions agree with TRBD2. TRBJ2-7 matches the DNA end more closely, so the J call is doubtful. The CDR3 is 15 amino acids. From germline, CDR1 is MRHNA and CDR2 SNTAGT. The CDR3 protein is CASSDLGGGTYEQYF. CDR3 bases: TGTGCCAGCAGTGACTTGGGGGGGGGGACCTACGAGCAGTACTTC.

The CDR3 is CASSVSPMGRGNTEAFF. As DNA, the CDR3 is TGTGCCAGCAGCGTATCCCCCATGGGGCGGGGAAACACTGAAGCTTTCTTT. The chain carries TRBV9 and TRBJ1-1, with a tentative D call TRBD1 (5 bases). CDR1 and CDR2 from the germline V gene are SGDLS and YYNGEE. V lost 1 base, J lost 2 bases, and 18 bases lay in between. CDR3 length: 17 residues. Full variable domain (missing parts from reference TRBV9 and TRBJ1-1): DSGVTQTPKHLITATGQRVTLRCSPRSGDLSVYWYQQSLDQGLQFLIQYYNGEERAKGNILERFSAQQFPDLHSELNLSSLELGDSALYFCASSVSPMGRGNTEAFFGQGTRLTVV.

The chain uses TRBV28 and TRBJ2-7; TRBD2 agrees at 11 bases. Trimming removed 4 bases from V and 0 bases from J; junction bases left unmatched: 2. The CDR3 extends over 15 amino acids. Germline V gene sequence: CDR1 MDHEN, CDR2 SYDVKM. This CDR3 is CASSYGTSGSYEQYF. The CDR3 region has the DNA TGTGCCAGCAGTTACGGGACTAGCGGCTCCTACGAGCAGTACTTC.

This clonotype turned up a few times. The CDR3 DNA is TGTGCCAGCATCGGGACGGGAGGACCCTACGAGCAGTACTTC. This translates into CASIGTGGPYEQYF. This chain joins TRBV25-1 and TRBJ2-7; 7 bases are shared with TRBD2. V was pared by 7 bases and J by 2 bases, with 8 bases of the junction left unmatched. Germline assignment: CDR1 MGHDK and CDR2 SYGVNS. CDR3 length: 14 residues.

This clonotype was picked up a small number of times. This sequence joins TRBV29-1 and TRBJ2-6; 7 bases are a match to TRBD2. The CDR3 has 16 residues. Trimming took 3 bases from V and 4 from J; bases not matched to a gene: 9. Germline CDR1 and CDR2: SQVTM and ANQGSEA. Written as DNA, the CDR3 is TGCAGCGTTGATCGAGCGGGGCCGTCAGGGGCCAACGTCCTGACTTTC. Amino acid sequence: CSVDRAGPSGANVLTF.

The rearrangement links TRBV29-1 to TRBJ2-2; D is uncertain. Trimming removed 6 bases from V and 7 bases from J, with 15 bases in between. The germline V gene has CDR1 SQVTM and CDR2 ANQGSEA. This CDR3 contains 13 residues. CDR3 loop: CSVRTSQGGELFF. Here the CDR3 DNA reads TGCAGCGTCAGGACCAGCCAAGGCGGGGAGCTGTTTTTT.

In nucleotides, the CDR3 is TGTGCCAGCAGCGTAGCGATCCCGACACGCAGCTCTGGGGCCAACGTCCTGACTTTC. The encoded protein is CASSVAIPTRSSGANVLTF. The V and J genes are TRBV9 and TRBJ2-6; D not resolved. The CDR3 length is 19 residues. Between the trimmed V and J ends, which lost 0 bases and 0 bases, there was a span of 16 bases. Germline V gene sequence: CDR1 SGDLS, CDR2 YYNGEE.

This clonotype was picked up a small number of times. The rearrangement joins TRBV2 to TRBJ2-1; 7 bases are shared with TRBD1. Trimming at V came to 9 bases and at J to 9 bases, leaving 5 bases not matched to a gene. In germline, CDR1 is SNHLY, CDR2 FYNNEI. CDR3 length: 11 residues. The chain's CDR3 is CASTGEGEQFF. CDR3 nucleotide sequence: TGTGCCAGTACAGGGGAAGGTGAGCAGTTCTTC.

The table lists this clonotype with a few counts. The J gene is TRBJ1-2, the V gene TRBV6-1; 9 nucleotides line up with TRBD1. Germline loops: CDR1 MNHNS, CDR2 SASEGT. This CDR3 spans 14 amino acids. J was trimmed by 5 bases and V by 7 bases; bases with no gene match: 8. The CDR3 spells CASITTGGGYGYTF. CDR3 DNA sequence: TGTGCCAGCATTACGACAGGGGGAGGGTATGGCTACACCTTC.

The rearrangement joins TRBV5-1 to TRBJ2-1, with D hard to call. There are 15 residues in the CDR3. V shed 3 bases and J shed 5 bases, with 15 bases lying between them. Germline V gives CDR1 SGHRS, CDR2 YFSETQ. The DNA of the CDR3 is TGCGCCAGCAGCTCGCCCTTACTATCCCACAATGAGCAGTTCTTC. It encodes CASSSPLLSHNEQFF. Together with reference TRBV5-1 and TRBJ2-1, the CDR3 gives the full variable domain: KAGVTQTPRYLIKTRGQQVTLSCSPISGHRSVSWYQQTPGQGLQFLFEYFSETQRNKGNFPGRFSGRQFSNSRSEMNVSTLELGDSALYLCASSSPLLSHNEQFFGPGTRLTVL.

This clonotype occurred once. CDR3 nucleotides: TGTGCCAGCAGCCAAGAGGGCAGGGCGGCTAACTATGGCTACACCTTC. Its translation is CASSQEGRAANYGYTF. The V call is TRBV4-2, the J call TRBJ1-2, with a possible D match to TRBD1 (5 bases). The V and J ends lost 0 bases and 0 bases respectively, with 11 bases between them. The germline V gene has CDR1 LGHNA and CDR2 YNFKEQ. This CDR3 has 16 residues.

CDR3 bases: TGTGCCAGCAGCCCGCCGCCCCCCCAGCCCGGGGAGACCCAGTACTTC. It yields the protein CASSPPPPQPGETQYF. V usage is TRBV7-9 and J usage is TRBJ2-5; D uncertain. CDR1 is SEHNR and CDR2 is FQNEAQ in the germline V gene (reference sequence). The length of the CDR3 is 16 residues. Trimming pared 5 bases from V and 5 bases from J, leaving 21 bases between.

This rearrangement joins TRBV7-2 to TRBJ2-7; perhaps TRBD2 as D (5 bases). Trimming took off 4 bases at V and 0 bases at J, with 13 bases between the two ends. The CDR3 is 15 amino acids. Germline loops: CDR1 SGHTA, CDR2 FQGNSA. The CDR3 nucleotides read TGTGCCAGCAGCTCCGACTACCAGAGCTCCTACGAGCAGTACTTC. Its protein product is CASSSDYQSSYEQYF.

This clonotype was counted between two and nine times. The CDR3 DNA reads TGTGCCAGCAGTGACTCTAACACAGATACGCAGTATTTT. Encoded protein: CASSDSNTDTQYF. The J gene is TRBJ2-3, the V gene TRBV6-4, with D uncertain. Trimming pared 0 bases from V and 2 bases from J, leaving 3 bases between. The germline V gene encodes CDR1 MRHNA and CDR2 SNTAGT. This CDR3 has 13 amino acids.

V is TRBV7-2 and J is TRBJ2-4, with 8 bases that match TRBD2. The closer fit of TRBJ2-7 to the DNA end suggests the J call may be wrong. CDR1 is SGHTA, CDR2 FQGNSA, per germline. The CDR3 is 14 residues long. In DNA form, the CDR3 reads TGTGCCAGCAGCTTAGCTAGCGGGATGAACGAGCAGTACTTC. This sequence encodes CASSLASGMNEQYF.

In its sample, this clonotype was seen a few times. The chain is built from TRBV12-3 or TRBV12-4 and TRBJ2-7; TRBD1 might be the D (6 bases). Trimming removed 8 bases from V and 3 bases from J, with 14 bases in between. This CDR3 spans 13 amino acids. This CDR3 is CASQQGYSYEQYF. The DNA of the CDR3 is TGTGCCAGCCAACAGGGTTATAGCTACGAGCAGTACTTC.

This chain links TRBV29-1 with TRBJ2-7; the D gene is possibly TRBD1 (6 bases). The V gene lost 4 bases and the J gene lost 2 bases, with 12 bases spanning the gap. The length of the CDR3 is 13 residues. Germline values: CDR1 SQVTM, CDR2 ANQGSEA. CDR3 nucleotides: TGCAGCGTTGGGGCAGGGGATACCTACGAGCAGTACTTC. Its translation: CSVGAGDTYEQYF.

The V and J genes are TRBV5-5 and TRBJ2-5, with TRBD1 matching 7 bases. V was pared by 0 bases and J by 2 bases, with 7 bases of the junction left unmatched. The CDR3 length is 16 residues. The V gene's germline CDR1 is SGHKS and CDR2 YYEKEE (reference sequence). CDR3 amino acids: CASSLGLTGPQETQYF. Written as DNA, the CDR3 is TGTGCCAGCAGCTTGGGACTGACAGGGCCGCAAGAGACCCAGTACTTC.

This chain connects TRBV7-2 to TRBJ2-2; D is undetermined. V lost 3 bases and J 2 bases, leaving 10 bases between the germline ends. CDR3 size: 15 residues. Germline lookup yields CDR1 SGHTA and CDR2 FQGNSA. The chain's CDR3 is CASSFQGFNTGELFF. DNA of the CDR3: TGTGCCAGCAGCTTTCAAGGATTTAACACCGGGGAGCTGTTTTTT.

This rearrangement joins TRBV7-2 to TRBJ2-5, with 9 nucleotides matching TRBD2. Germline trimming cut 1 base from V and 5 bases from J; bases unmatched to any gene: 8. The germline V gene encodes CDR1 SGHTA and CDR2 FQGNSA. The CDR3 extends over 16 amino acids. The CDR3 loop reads CASSLVGGRAAETQYF. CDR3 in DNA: TGTGCCAGCAGCTTAGTTGGCGGGAGGGCCGCTGAGACCCAGTACTTC.

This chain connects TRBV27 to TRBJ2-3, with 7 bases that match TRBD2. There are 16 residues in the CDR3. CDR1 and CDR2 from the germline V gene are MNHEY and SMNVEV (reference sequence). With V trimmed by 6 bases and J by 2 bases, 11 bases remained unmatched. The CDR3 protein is CASSPQSGRATDTQYF. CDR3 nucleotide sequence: TGTGCCAGCAGCCCTCAATCGGGGAGGGCCACAGATACGCAGTATTTT.

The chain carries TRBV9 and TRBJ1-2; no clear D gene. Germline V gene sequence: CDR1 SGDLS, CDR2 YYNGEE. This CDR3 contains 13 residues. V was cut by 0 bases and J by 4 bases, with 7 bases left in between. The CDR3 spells CASSVDDTYGYTF. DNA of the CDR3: TGTGCCAGCAGCGTAGATGATACCTATGGCTACACCTTC.

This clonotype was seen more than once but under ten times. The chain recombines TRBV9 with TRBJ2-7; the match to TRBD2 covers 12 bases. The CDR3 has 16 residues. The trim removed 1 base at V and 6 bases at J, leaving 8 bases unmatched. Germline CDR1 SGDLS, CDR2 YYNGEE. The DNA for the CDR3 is TGTGCCAGCAGCGTATCTGAGACTAGCGGGAGCGGCGAGCAGTACTTC. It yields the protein CASSVSETSGSGEQYF.

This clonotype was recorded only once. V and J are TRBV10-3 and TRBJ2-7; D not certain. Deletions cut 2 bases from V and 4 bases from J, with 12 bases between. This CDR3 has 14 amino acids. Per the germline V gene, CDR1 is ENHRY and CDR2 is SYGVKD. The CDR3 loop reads CAISETIPGYEQYF. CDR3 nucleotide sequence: TGTGCCATCAGTGAGACAATCCCGGGTTACGAGCAGTACTTC.

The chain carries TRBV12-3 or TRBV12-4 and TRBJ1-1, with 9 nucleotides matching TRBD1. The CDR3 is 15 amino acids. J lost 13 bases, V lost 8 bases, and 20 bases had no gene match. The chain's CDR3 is CASDRLGQGSGVGFF. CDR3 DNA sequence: TGTGCCAGCGACCGTCTAGGACAGGGGTCCGGAGTAGGTTTCTTT.

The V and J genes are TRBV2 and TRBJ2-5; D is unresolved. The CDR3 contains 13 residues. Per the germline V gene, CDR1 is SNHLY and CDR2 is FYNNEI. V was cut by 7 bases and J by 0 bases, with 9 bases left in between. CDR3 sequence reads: CASTRSYQETQYF. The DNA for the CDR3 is TGTGCCAGCACCAGAAGTTACCAAGAGACCCAGTACTTC.

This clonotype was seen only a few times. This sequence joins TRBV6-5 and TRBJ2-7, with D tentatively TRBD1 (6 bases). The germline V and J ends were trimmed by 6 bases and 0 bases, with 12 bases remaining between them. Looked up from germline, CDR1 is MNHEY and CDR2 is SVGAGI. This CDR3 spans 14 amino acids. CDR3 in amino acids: CASRPGHHSYEQYF. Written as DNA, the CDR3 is TGTGCCAGCAGGCCGGGACACCACTCCTACGAGCAGTACTTC.